The 18 T cell receptor beta chains listed next were all sequenced from one sample in a study of regulatory dendritic cells for organ transplantation (dated by TCRdb to about 2017). Receptor amplification or capture employed the immunoSEQ multiplex PCR assay. TCRdb provides this immuneACCESS table in a form limited to in-frame rearrangements. Some clones are lacking; in checked studies, under half of them reflect an unresolved V gene, and why the rest are absent is not known. Here the sample has some 29,000 clones; about 79% occur a single time. The ten most abundant clones make up about 2% of the sample. Sequences were obtained from memory CD4+ T cells from blood. Interpreted using the paper, the cell subset or site label stands for: CD45RO+ memory T cells. The origin of the receptors is a human donor in good health.

The chain carries TRBV27 and TRBJ1-5; D gene uncertain. The germline V gene encodes CDR1 MNHEY and CDR2 SMNVEV (reference sequence). V was trimmed by 3 bases and J by 6 bases, leaving 12 bases between them. The CDR3 runs 14 residues. Here the CDR3 reads CASSFRREGQPQHF. The CDR3 bases are TGTGCCAGCAGTTTTAGGAGGGAGGGTCAGCCCCAGCATTTT.

The chain recombines TRBV19 with TRBJ2-2; tentatively, D is TRBD1 (6 bases). The CDR3 spans 18 residues. With 3 bases removed from V and 2 bases from J, the gap between germline ends came to 19 bases. Germline values: CDR1 LNHDA, CDR2 SQIVND (reference sequence). This CDR3 is CASSIGQGGRYNTGELFF. CDR3 nucleotide sequence: TGTGCCAGTAGTATTGGACAAGGGGGAAGATATAACACCGGGGAGCTGTTTTTT.

V and J are TRBV6-5 and TRBJ1-2; D gene ambiguous. Germline-derived CDR1 and CDR2 are MNHEY and SVGAGI. This CDR3 region has 16 residues. V lost 0 bases, J lost 2 bases, and 13 bases lay in between. The CDR3 sequence: CASSYSLTIPNYGYTF. The CDR3 region has the DNA TGTGCCAGCAGTTACTCCCTGACGATACCGAACTATGGCTACACCTTC.

The chain recombines TRBV5-4 with TRBJ1-1, with D possibly TRBD1 on 5 matching bases. Trimming removed 4 bases at V and 1 base at J, with 11 bases between. Germline assignment: CDR1 SGHNT and CDR2 YYREEE (reference sequence). The CDR3 extends over 14 amino acids. The CDR3: CASSTGRTNTEAFF. The DNA of the CDR3 is TGTGCCAGCAGCACGGGACGGACGAACACTGAAGCTTTCTTT.

This clone is a singleton in its sample. The chain couples TRBV28 to TRBJ2-5; tentatively, D is TRBD1 (6 bases). CDR3 length: 16 residues. Trimming pared 6 bases from V and 5 bases from J, leaving 22 bases between. Germline V gene data show CDR1 as MDHEN and CDR2 as SYDVKM. The CDR3 loop is CASRPPGHPKGETQYF. The CDR3 DNA follows: TGTGCCAGCAGACCACCGGGACACCCTAAAGGGGAGACCCAGTACTTC.

The rearrangement uses TRBV15 and TRBJ2-7; D remains unclear. The CDR3 is made up of 13 amino acids. Trimming stripped 0 bases from V and 4 bases from J, with 7 bases between. The germline V gene has CDR1 LNHNV and CDR2 YYDKDF (reference sequence). CDR3 coding DNA: TGTGCCACCAGCAGAGATCAGTATTACGAGCAGTACTTC. Translated, it gives CATSRDQYYEQYF. Full variable domain (rest looked up from reference TRBV15 and TRBJ2-7): DAMVIQNPRYQVTQFGKPVTLSCSQTLNHNVMYWYQQKSSQAPKLLFHYYDKDFNNEADTPDNFQSRRPNTSFCFLDIRSPGLGDTAMYLCATSRDQYYEQYFGPGTRLTVT.

The rearrangement uses TRBV4-2 and TRBJ2-1, with TRBD2 matching over 13 bases. CDR3 length equals 15 residues. V trimming: 2 bases; J trimming: 7 bases; junction bases outside the gene matches: 2. CDR1 and CDR2 (germline): LGHNA, YNFKEQ. CDR3 coding DNA: TGTGCCAGCAGCCAAACACTAGCGGGGGGGAATGAGCAGTTCTTC. Translating gives CASSQTLAGGNEQFF.

V and J are TRBV5-8 and TRBJ1-4; D gene unclear. Germline V gene lookup returns CDR1 SGHTS and CDR2 YDEGEE. V lost 3 bases and J 11 bases, leaving 17 bases between the germline ends. The CDR3 is made up of 14 amino acids. The CDR3 bases are TGTGCCAGCAGCTCCTGGACGACCGGGTCCAAACTGTTTTTT. It yields the protein CASSSWTTGSKLFF.

This rearrangement joins TRBV5-1 to TRBJ2-1; 8 positions agree with TRBD2. Trimming cost V 4 bases and J 6 bases; bases outside gene matches: 15. The CDR3 contains 17 residues. In germline, CDR1 is SGHRS, CDR2 YFSETQ. CDR3 sequence: CASSAGTRFLTINEQFF. CDR3 sequence (DNA): TGCGCCAGCAGCGCCGGGACTAGGTTTTTAACGATCAATGAGCAGTTCTTC.

The table lists this clone with a count of one. This chain uses TRBV4-1 with TRBJ2-4; tentatively, D is TRBD1 (6 bases). Looked up from germline, CDR1 is MGHRA and CDR2 is YSYEKL. V lost 4 bases and J lost 10, with 14 bases in between. The CDR3 is 13 amino acids. The CDR3 sequence: CASSPGQGGIQYF. CDR3 nucleotides: TGCGCCAGCAGCCCGGGACAAGGGGGAATTCAGTACTTC.

The CDR3 reads CASSLEASNEQFF. The CDR3 bases are TGTGCCAGCAGCTTAGAGGCCAGCAATGAGCAGTTCTTC. The chain is built from TRBV7-2 and TRBJ2-1; D ambiguous. Trimming took off 1 base at V and 6 bases at J, with 7 bases between the two ends. Germline CDR1 reads SGHTA; CDR2 reads FQGNSA. The CDR3 covers 13 residues.

The V and J genes are TRBV30 and TRBJ1-4; D perhaps matches TRBD1 (6 bases). With 6 bases removed from V and 1 base from J, the gap between germline ends came to 9 bases. This CDR3 is 13 amino acids long. CDR1 is GTSNPN, CDR2 SVGIG, per germline (reference sequence). The CDR3 sequence is CACPRGTNEKLFF. As DNA, the CDR3 is TGTGCCTGCCCCAGGGGAACTAATGAAAAACTGTTTTTT.

This clone was recorded a few times. The V call is TRBV2, the J call TRBJ1-3, with D possibly TRBD1 on 5 matching bases. The germline gives CDR1 SNHLY, CDR2 FYNNEI. This CDR3 region has 15 residues. The CDR3 loop is CATISGEGNRNTIYF. CDR3 in DNA: TGTGCTACTATTTCGGGGGAGGGAAACCGAAACACCATATATTTT.

The chain employs TRBV30 and TRBJ2-3; 7 bases agree with TRBD2. J lost 2 bases, V lost 2 bases, and 13 bases had no gene match. Germline CDR1 GTSNPN, CDR2 SVGIG (reference sequence). This CDR3 spans 17 amino acids. The DNA for the CDR3 is TGTGCCTGGAGTCACGCCGCTAGCGGTAGATTCACAGATACGCAGTATTTT. It is translated as CAWSHAASGRFTDTQYF.

The chain couples TRBV7-9 to TRBJ2-2; 7 nucleotides match TRBD2. V lost 4 bases, J lost 5 bases, and 10 bases stayed unmatched. CDR1 is SEHNR and CDR2 is FQNEAQ in the germline V gene (reference sequence). The CDR3 is made up of 16 amino acids. The CDR3 is CASSSRLAGGTGELFF. For the CDR3, the DNA is TGTGCCAGCAGCTCCCGACTAGCCGGAGGTACCGGGGAGCTGTTTTTT. The variable domain in full, completed from reference TRBV7-9 and TRBJ2-2, reads DTGVSQNPRHKITKRGQNVTFRCDPISEHNRLYWYRQTLGQGPEFLTYFQNEAQLEKSRLLSDRFSAERPKGSFSTLEIQRTEQGDSAMYLCASSSRLAGGTGELFFGEGSRLTVL.

This clone was seen only once. The chain recombines TRBV4-3 with TRBJ1-2; D might be TRBD1 (6 bases). Germline V CDR1 and CDR2: LGHNA, YSLEER. V dropped 4 bases and J dropped 4 bases, with 13 bases sitting between them. The length of the CDR3 is 14 residues. The CDR3 sequence is CASSLSRGSYGYTF. CDR3 coding DNA: TGCGCCAGCAGCCTGTCCAGGGGCTCCTATGGCTACACCTTC.

This CDR3 reads CASSWDRRNEKLFF. The CDR3 bases are TGTGCCAGCAGTTGGGACAGGAGGAATGAAAAACTGTTTTTT. The chain joins TRBV6-6 to TRBJ1-4; 8 positions match TRBD1. Germline CDR1 and CDR2: MNHNY and SVGAGI (reference sequence). This CDR3 contains 14 residues. V was pared by 4 bases and J by 5 bases, with 3 bases of the junction left unmatched.

The J gene is TRBJ2-7, the V gene TRBV21-1; TRBD2, the D gene given by the table, was not confirmed from the DNA. TRBV21-1 is annotated as a pseudogene. This CDR3 contains 15 residues. The CDR3 loop is CASSKETSGVFEQYF. CDR3 DNA sequence: TGTGCCAGCAGCAAAGAAACTAGCGGGGTTTTCGAGCAGTACTTC.